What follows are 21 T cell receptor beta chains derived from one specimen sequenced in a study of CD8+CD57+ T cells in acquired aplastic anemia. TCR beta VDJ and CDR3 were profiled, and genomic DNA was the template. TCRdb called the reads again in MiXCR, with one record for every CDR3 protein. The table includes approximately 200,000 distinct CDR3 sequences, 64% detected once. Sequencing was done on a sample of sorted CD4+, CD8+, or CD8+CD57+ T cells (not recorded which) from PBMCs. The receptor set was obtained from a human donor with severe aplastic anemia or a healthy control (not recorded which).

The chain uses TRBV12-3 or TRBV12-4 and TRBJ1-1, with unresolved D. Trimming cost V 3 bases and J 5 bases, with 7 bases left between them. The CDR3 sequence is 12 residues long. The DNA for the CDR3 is TGTGCCAGCAGTTTTAGGGAGACTGAAGCTTTCTTT. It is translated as CASSFRETEAFF.

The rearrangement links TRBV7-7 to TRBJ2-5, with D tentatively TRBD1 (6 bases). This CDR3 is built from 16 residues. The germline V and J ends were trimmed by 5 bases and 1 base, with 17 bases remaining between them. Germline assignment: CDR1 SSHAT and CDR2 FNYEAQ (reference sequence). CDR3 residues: CASSAQIGGAQETQYF. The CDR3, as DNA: TGTGCCAGCAGCGCCCAGATAGGGGGAGCCCAAGAGACCCAGTACTTC. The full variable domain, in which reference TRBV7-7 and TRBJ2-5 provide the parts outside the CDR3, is GAGVSQSPRYKVTKRGQDVTLRCDPISSHATLYWYQQALGQGPEFLTYFNYEAQPDKSGLPSDRFSAERPEGSISTLTIQRTEQRDSAMYRCASSAQIGGAQETQYFGPGTRLLVL.

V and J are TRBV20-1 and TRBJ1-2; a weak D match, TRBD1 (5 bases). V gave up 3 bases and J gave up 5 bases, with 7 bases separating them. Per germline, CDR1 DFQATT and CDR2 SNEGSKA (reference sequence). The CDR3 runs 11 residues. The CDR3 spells CSARGRYGYTF. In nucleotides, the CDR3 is TGCAGTGCTAGGGGACGATATGGCTACACCTTC.

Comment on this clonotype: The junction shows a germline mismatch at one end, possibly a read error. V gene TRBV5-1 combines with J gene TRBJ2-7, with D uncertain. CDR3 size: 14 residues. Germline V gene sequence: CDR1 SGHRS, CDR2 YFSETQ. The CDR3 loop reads CASSFPGPTYEQYF. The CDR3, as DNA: TGTGCCAGCAGCTTCCCCGGGCCCACCTACGAGCAGTACTTC.

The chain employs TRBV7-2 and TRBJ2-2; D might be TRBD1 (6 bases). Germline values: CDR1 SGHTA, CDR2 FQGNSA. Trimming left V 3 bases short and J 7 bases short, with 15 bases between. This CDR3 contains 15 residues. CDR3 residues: CASSLAGTQGGELFF. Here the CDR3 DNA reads TGTGCCAGCAGCTTGGCCGGGACACAAGGCGGGGAGCTGTTTTTT.

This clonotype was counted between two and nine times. CDR3 DNA sequence: TGTGCCAGCAGCCAGGGACTAGCGGGTCCATACGAGCAGTACTTC. This gives the protein CASSQGLAGPYEQYF. This chain links TRBV7-9 with TRBJ2-7; TRBD2 aligns across 12 bases. V lost 5 bases and J lost 4; bases outside the gene matches: 6. Germline loops: CDR1 SEHNR, CDR2 FQNEAQ (reference sequence). The CDR3 sequence is 15 residues long.

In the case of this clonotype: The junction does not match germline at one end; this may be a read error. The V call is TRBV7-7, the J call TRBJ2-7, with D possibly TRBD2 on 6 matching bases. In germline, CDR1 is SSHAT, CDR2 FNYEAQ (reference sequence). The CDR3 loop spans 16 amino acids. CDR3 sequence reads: CASSRAGGLTMGEQYF. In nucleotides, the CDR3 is TGTGCTAGCAGCCGCGCCGGGGGATTAACGATGGGGGAGCAGTACTTC.

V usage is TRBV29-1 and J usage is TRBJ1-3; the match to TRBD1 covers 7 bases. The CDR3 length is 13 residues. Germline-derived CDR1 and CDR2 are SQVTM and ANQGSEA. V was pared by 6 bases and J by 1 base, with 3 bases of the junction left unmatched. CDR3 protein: CSVATGSGNTIYF. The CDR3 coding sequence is TGCAGCGTAGCGACAGGGTCTGGAAACACCATATATTTT.

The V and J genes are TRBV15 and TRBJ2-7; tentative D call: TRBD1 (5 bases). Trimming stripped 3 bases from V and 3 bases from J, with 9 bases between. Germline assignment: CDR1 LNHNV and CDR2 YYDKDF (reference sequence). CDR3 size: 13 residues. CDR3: CATSSRASYEQYF. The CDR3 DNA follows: TGTGCCACCAGCAGCAGGGCAAGCTACGAGCAGTACTTC.

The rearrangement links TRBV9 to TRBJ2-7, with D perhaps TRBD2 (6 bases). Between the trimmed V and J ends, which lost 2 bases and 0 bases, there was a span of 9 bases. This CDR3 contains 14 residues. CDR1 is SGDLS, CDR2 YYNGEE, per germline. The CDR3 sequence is CASSVDGSSYEQYF. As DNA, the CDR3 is TGTGCCAGCAGCGTGGACGGGAGCTCCTACGAGCAGTACTTC.

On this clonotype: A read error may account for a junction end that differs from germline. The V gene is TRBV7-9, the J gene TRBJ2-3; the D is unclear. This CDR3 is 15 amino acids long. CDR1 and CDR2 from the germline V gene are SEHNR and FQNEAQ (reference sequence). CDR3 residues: CATSSHLGGTDTQYF. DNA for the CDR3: TGTGCCACCAGCAGCCACTTAGGAGGCACAGATACGCAGTATTTT.

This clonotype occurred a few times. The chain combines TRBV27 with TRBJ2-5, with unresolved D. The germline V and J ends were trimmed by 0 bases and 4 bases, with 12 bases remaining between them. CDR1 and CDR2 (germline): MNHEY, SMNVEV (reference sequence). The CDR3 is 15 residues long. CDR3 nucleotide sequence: TGTGCCAGCAGTTTATCGGGGATGGCAGTAGAGACCCAGTACTTC. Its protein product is CASSLSGMAVETQYF.

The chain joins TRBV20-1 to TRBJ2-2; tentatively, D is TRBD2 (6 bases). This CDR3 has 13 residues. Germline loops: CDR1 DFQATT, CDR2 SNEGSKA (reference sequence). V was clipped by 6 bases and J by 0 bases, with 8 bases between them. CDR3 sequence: CSAGLTNTGELFF. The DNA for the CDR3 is TGCAGTGCCGGACTAACGAACACCGGGGAGCTGTTTTTT.

The CDR3 nucleotides read TGTGCCAGCAGCGTAGCGGCAGGGAGCACAGATACGCAGTATTTT. Protein product: CASSVAAGSTDTQYF. The chain combines TRBV9 with TRBJ2-3; tentative D call: TRBD1 (5 bases). The CDR3 covers 15 residues. Trimming pared 0 bases from V and 0 bases from J, leaving 8 bases between. The V gene's germline CDR1 is SGDLS and CDR2 YYNGEE.

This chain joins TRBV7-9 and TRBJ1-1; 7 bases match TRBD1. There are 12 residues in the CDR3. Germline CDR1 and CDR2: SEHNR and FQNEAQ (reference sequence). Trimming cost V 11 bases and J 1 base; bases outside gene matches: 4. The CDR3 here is CAGQDRNTEAFF. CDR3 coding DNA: TGTGCCGGACAGGACAGGAACACTGAAGCTTTCTTT.

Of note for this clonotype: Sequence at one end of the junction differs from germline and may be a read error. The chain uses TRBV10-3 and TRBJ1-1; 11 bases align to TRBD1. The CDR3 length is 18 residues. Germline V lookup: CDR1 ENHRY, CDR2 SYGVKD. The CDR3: CASSDGRDRGEVNTEAFF. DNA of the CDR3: TGTGCCAGCAGTGACGGCCGGGACAGGGGGGAGGTGAACACTGAAGCTTTCTTT.

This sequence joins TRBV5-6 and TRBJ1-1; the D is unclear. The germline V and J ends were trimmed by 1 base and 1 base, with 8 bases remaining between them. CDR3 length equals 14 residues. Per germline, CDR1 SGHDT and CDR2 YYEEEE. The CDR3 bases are TGTGCCAGCAGCTTGATACGGAGGAACACTGAAGCTTTCTTT. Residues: CASSLIRRNTEAFF.

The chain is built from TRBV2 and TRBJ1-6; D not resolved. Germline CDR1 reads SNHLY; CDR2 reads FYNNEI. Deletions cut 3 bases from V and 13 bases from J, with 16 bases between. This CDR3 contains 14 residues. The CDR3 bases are TGTGCCAGCAGTGAGTCTCCCAGTGCGCTTCCCCTCCACTTT. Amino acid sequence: CASSESPSALPLHF.

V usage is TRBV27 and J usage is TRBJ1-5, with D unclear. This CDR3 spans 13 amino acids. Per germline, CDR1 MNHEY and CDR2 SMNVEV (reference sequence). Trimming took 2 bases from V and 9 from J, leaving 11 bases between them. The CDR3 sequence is CASSLGRPLPQHF. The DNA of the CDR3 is TGTGCCAGCAGTTTAGGACGGCCTTTGCCCCAGCATTTT.

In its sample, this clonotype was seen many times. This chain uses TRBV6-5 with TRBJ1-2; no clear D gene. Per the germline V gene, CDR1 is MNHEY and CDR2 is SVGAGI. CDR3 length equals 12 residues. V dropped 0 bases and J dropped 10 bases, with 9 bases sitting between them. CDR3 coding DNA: TGTGCCAGCAGTTACTCGGGCGGAAACTACACCTTC. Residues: CASSYSGGNYTF.

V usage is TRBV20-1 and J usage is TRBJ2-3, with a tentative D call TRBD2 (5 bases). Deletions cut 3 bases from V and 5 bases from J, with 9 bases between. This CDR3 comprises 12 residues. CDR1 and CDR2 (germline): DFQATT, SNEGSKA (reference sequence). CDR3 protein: CSASLTRDTQYF. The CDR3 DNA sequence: TGCAGTGCTAGCCTCACTAGAGATACGCAGTATTTT.